The 20 T cell receptor beta chains given below trace back to one sample, sequenced in a study of cytomegalovirus exposure and HLA in healthy donors. Primers: 60 Vbeta forward and 13 Jbeta reverse. Sequencing used immunoSEQ multiplex PCR; TCRdb keeps in-frame clones, though not all of them. The sample contains more than 150,000 clones, 80% to 90% of which appear only once. Sequenced material: PBMCs. The receptors come from a girl aged 2 to 10 in good health and CMV-seropositive.

The CDR3 DNA reads TGTGCCAGCAGCCAGGGACTAGCGGGAGTGGGCGAGCAGTTCTTC. Translating it yields CASSQGLAGVGEQFF. The chain joins TRBV7-2 to TRBJ2-1; 14 bases fit TRBD2. Germline CDR1 and CDR2: SGHTA and FQGNSA. J lost 10 bases, V lost 5 bases, and 7 bases had no gene match. The CDR3 loop spans 15 amino acids.

The chain links TRBV18 to TRBJ1-2, with D perhaps TRBD1 (5 bases). This CDR3 is 19 amino acids long. Per germline, CDR1 KGHSH and CDR2 LQKENI. The V end lost 6 bases, the J end lost 0 bases, and 26 bases lay between the germline ends. CDR3 amino acids: CASSSEKGGTERANYGYTF. CDR3 DNA: TGTGCCAGCTCCTCCGAAAAAGGCGGGACGGAACGAGCTAACTATGGCTACACCTTC.

The chain uses TRBV7-9 and TRBJ2-5; possible D gene TRBD2, 5 bases. This CDR3 is 16 amino acids long. The V gene lost 5 bases and the J gene lost 2 bases, with 18 bases spanning the gap. The germline V gene encodes CDR1 SEHNR and CDR2 FQNEAQ (reference sequence). The CDR3 DNA follows: TGTGCCAGCAGCGGCACCCTTGGACGGGGACAAGAGACCCAGTACTTC. Amino acid sequence: CASSGTLGRGQETQYF.

The rearrangement joins TRBV28 to TRBJ1-1; tentatively, D is TRBD1 (6 bases). CDR1 is MDHEN and CDR2 is SYDVKM in the germline V gene. This CDR3 is 15 amino acids long. The V end lost 7 bases, the J end lost 1 base, and 16 bases lay between the germline ends. This chain's CDR3 is CASTPPRTENTEAFF. The CDR3 nucleotides read TGTGCCAGCACTCCCCCGCGGACAGAGAACACTGAAGCTTTCTTT. Looking up the rest from reference TRBV28 and TRBJ1-1 gives the full variable domain: DVKVTQSSRYLVKRTGEKVFLECVQDMDHENMFWYRQDPGLGLRLIYFSYDVKMKEKGDIPEGYSVSREKKERFSLILESASTNQTSMYLCASTPPRTENTEAFFGQGTRLTVV.

The chain joins TRBV12-5 to TRBJ1-1; tentatively, D is TRBD1 (6 bases). V lost 2 bases and J 10 bases, leaving 14 bases between the germline ends. The germline V gene has CDR1 LGHNT and CDR2 FRNRAP. This CDR3 contains 13 residues. The CDR3 sequence: CASGLKQGLGAFF. CDR3 coding DNA: TGTGCTAGTGGTTTGAAACAGGGCCTGGGAGCTTTCTTT.

The CDR3 coding sequence is TGCGCCAGCACCGACAGGGAAACGGACATTCAGTACTTC. Protein sequence: CASTDRETDIQYF. The V and J genes are TRBV10-2 and TRBJ2-4; 7 nucleotides align to TRBD1. This CDR3 is built from 13 residues. CDR1 is WSHSY and CDR2 is SAAADI in the germline V gene. Trimming removed 7 bases from V and 8 bases from J; junction bases left unmatched: 8.

In DNA form, the CDR3 reads TGCGCCAGCAGCTTGTCCCCGAGCTCTGGAAACACCATATATTTT. This gives the protein CASSLSPSSGNTIYF. The rearrangement uses TRBV5-1 and TRBJ1-3; D ambiguous. The germline V gene has CDR1 SGHRS and CDR2 YFSETQ. The V gene lost 1 base and the J gene lost 0 bases, with 8 bases spanning the gap. CDR3 length: 15 amino acids.

V is TRBV20-1 and J is TRBJ2-3; possible D gene TRBD1, 5 bases. Germline V gene data show CDR1 as DFQATT and CDR2 as SNEGSKA (reference sequence). V was pared by 2 bases and J by 6 bases, with 6 bases between. This CDR3 contains 11 residues. CDR3 region: CSARKGDTQYF. The CDR3 bases are TGCAGTGCTAGAAAGGGGGATACGCAGTATTTT.

J is TRBJ2-5 and V is TRBV7-8; 7 nucleotides line up with TRBD2. The CDR3 spans 16 residues. The germline CDR1 and CDR2 sequences are SGHVS and FQNEAQ. V shed 3 bases and J 5 bases; nucleotides not matched to a gene: 12. CDR3 in DNA: TGTGCCAGCAGCTTTCTGTCTAGCGGAGCCCAGGAGACCCAGTACTTC. Protein: CASSFLSSGAQETQYF.

J is TRBJ1-2 and V is TRBV5-1, with 8 positions matching TRBD1. The CDR3 has 15 residues. The V segment lost 2 bases and the J segment 0 bases; nucleotides outside the gene matches: 3. Germline CDR1 is SGHRS and CDR2 is YFSETQ. Written as DNA, the CDR3 is TGCGCCAGCAGCTTTCAGGGGGCTCCTAACTATGGCTACACCTTC. This gives the protein CASSFQGAPNYGYTF.

The chain recombines TRBV10-2 with TRBJ2-2; D ambiguous. Germline CDR1 WSHSY, CDR2 SAAADI. The CDR3 spans 13 residues. V lost 5 bases and J 7 bases, leaving 11 bases between the germline ends. The CDR3 loop is CASSFIRGGELFF. In DNA form, the CDR3 reads TGCGCCAGCAGTTTTATACGAGGCGGGGAGCTGTTTTTT.

The V and J genes are TRBV2 and TRBJ1-2; no firm D call. CDR1 and CDR2 from the germline V gene are SNHLY and FYNNEI. V was clipped by 7 bases and J by 7 bases, with 16 bases between them. This CDR3 is 13 amino acids long. The CDR3 sequence: CASTGGGWGGYTF. The DNA of the CDR3 is TGTGCCAGCACCGGAGGAGGGTGGGGTGGCTACACCTTC.

The chain is built from TRBV25-1 and TRBJ2-1; 10 bases are shared with TRBD2. The CDR3 runs 15 residues. Losses at the gene ends were 5 bases for V and 4 bases for J; bases not matched to a gene: 5. In germline, CDR1 is MGHDK, CDR2 SYGVNS. CDR3: CASSYSGRTYNEQFF. The CDR3 DNA sequence: TGTGCCAGCAGTTATAGCGGGAGGACTTACAATGAGCAGTTCTTC.

The V and J genes are TRBV30 and TRBJ2-3, with a possible D match to TRBD1 (6 bases). Trimming removed 4 bases from V and 6 bases from J, with 23 bases in between. The CDR3 consists of 16 residues. Germline V gene lookup returns CDR1 GTSNPN and CDR2 SVGIG (reference sequence). CDR3 DNA sequence: TGTGCCTGGATTGGGGACATTTCTCCAGTCGCCGATACGCAGTATTTT. Translating gives CAWIGDISPVADTQYF.

The chain employs TRBV19 and TRBJ2-4; weak D call: TRBD1 (6 bases). CDR1 and CDR2 (germline): LNHDA, SQIVND (reference sequence). Deletions cut 6 bases from V and 6 bases from J, with 12 bases between. CDR3 length: 13 residues. CDR3 nucleotide sequence: TGTGCCAGTAGCCCCGGGACACTAAACATTCAGTACTTC. It codes for CASSPGTLNIQYF.

The chain combines TRBV11-3 with TRBJ2-3, with D possibly matching TRBD2 (6 bases). This CDR3 has 16 amino acids. CDR1 is SGHNT and CDR2 is YENEEA in the germline V gene. The V end lost 5 bases, the J end lost 0 bases, and 15 bases lay between the germline ends. The CDR3 loop reads CASSPRGTASTDTQYF. The CDR3 DNA reads TGTGCCAGCAGCCCCCGAGGGACTGCTAGCACAGATACGCAGTATTTT. The entire variable domain, with the rest obtained from reference TRBV11-3 and TRBJ2-3, is as follows: EAGVVQSPRYKIIEKKQPVAFWCNPISGHNTLYWYLQNLGQGPELLIRYENEEAVDDSQLPKDRFSAERLKGVDSTLKIQPAELGDSAVYLCASSPRGTASTDTQYFGPGTRLTVL.

The chain is built from TRBV28 and TRBJ1-1; no definite D call. Deletions cut 6 bases from V and 7 bases from J, with 9 bases between. Per germline, CDR1 MDHEN and CDR2 SYDVKM. The CDR3 has 11 amino acids. CDR3 DNA: TGTGCCAGCAGCCCTTTCCGTGAAGCTTTCTTT. Translated, it gives CASSPFREAFF.

The chain has TRBV5-8 and TRBJ1-5; maybe TRBD1 (6 bases). The CDR3 runs to 15 residues. Trimming cost V 0 bases and J 5 bases, with 12 bases left between them. Per the germline V gene, CDR1 is SGHTS and CDR2 is YDEGEE. The CDR3 loop reads CASSLVRGGDQPQHF. The CDR3 nucleotides are TGTGCCAGCAGCTTGGTCAGGGGAGGGGATCAGCCCCAGCATTTT.

The J gene is TRBJ1-2, the V gene TRBV5-1; D may be TRBD1 (5 bases). The CDR3 covers 18 residues. Germline values: CDR1 SGHRS, CDR2 YFSETQ. V was clipped by 3 bases and J by 4 bases, with 25 bases between them. CDR3 coding DNA: TGCGCCAGCAGCTCCGTTAAGGGGACTTCATTAATTGGCTATGGCTACACCTTC. Translation: CASSSVKGTSLIGYGYTF.

A few counts support this clone. The chain joins TRBV5-1 to TRBJ2-7, with 11 bases aligning to TRBD2. Per germline, CDR1 SGHRS and CDR2 YFSETQ. The CDR3 is 14 residues long. J lost 6 bases, V lost 0 bases, and 2 bases had no gene match. The CDR3 coding sequence is TGCGCCAGCAGCTTGGTTCTAGCGGGAGGCGAGCAGTACTTC. Protein sequence: CASSLVLAGGEQYF.